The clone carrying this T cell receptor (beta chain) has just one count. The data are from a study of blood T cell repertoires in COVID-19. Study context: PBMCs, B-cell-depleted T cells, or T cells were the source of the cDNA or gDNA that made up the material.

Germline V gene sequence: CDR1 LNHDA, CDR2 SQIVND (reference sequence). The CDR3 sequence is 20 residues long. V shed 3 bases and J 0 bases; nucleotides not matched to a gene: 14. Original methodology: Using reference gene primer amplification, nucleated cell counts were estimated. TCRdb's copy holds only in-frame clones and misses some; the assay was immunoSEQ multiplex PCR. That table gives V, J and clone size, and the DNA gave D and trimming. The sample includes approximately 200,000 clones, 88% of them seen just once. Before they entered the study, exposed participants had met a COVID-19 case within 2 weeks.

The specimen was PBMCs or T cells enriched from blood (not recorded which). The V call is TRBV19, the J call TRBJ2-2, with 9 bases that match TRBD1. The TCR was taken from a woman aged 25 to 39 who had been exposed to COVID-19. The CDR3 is CASSIGTGNLARANTGELFF. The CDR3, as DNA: TGTGCCAGTAGTATCGGGACAGGGAACCTAGCCCGGGCGAACACCGGGGAGCTGTTTTTT.